These 7 T cell receptor beta chains came from one sample sequenced in a study of CD8 T cells in ankylosing spondylitis. Via MiXCR, TCRdb re-called the 5' RACE reads, giving one row per CDR3 protein. Of under 150,000 distinct CDR3 sequences listed, approximately 9.2% are singletons. Sequencing was performed on synovial fluid, either unsorted or a sorted T cell fraction (not recorded which). These receptors originate from a male donor with ankylosing spondylitis.

The sample holds many counts of this clonotype. V usage is TRBV20-1 and J usage is TRBJ2-6, with D uncertain. Germline CDR1 reads DFQATT; CDR2 reads SNEGSKA (reference sequence). Trimming cost V 4 bases and J 1 base, with 8 bases left between them. The CDR3 extends over 14 amino acids. This chain's CDR3 is CSATLGSGANVLTF. The CDR3 DNA follows: TGCAGTGCTACCCTCGGATCTGGGGCCAACGTCCTGACTTTC.

The genes are TRBV7-2 and TRBJ2-7; 13 nucleotides agree with TRBD2. V lost 5 bases, J lost 3 bases, and 7 bases stayed unmatched. Germline CDR1 is SGHTA and CDR2 is FQGNSA. The CDR3 is made up of 16 amino acids. The CDR3 DNA reads TGTGCCAGCAGCCTAAAGGGGACTAGCGGGGTCTACGAGCAGTACTTC. Translation: CASSLKGTSGVYEQYF.

This clonotype was picked up many times. Written as DNA, the CDR3 is TGCAGTGCCGGAGGGGGGAGGGGAGGAGAGACCCAGTACTTC. This sequence encodes CSAGGGRGGETQYF. The chain has TRBV20-1 and TRBJ2-5, with D maybe TRBD2 (7 bases). The CDR3 spans 14 residues. The germline CDR1 and CDR2 sequences are DFQATT and SNEGSKA (reference sequence). The V gene lost 6 bases and the J gene lost 4 bases, with 18 bases spanning the gap.

This clonotype appeared many times. This chain joins TRBV4-3 and TRBJ2-5, with 12 nucleotides matching TRBD2. CDR3 size: 17 residues. Trimming took 4 bases from V and 5 from J; bases not matched to a gene: 11. Looked up from germline, CDR1 is LGHNA and CDR2 is YSLEER. CDR3 sequence (DNA): TGCGCCAGCAGCCCGTGGACTAGCGGGGTAAATGCGGAGACCCAGTACTTC. Translated, it gives CASSPWTSGVNAETQYF.

The rearrangement links TRBV5-1 to TRBJ2-7; unclear D gene. V was pared by 4 bases and J by 1 base, with 12 bases between. This CDR3 contains 14 residues. Germline CDR1 SGHRS, CDR2 YFSETQ. The CDR3 here is CASSQLDGSYEQYF. As DNA, the CDR3 is TGCGCCAGCAGCCAATTGGACGGTTCCTACGAGCAGTACTTC. The variable domain in full, completed from reference TRBV5-1 and TRBJ2-7, reads KAGVTQTPRYLIKTRGQQVTLSCSPISGHRSVSWYQQTPGQGLQFLFEYFSETQRNKGNFPGRFSGRQFSNSRSEMNVSTLELGDSALYLCASSQLDGSYEQYFGPGTRLTVT.

This clonotype was counted a few times. The chain carries TRBV5-6 and TRBJ1-4; 8 nucleotides line up with TRBD1. Germline values: CDR1 SGHDT, CDR2 YYEEEE. This CDR3 is 15 amino acids long. Trimming took 2 bases from V and 4 from J; bases not matched to a gene: 4. The CDR3 region has the DNA TGTGCCAGCAGCTTATGGGACAGGATTAATGAAAAACTGTTTTTT. This gives the protein CASSLWDRINEKLFF.

This clonotype has a handful of counts. The chain recombines TRBV20-1 with TRBJ1-1; D unclear. The CDR3 sequence is 15 residues long. Trimming pared 4 bases from V and 4 bases from J, leaving 19 bases between. The germline V gene encodes CDR1 DFQATT and CDR2 SNEGSKA (reference sequence). CDR3 coding DNA: TGCAGTGCTATCCGGGGTCCAACATTGGGCACTGAAGCTTTCTTT. Encoded protein: CSAIRGPTLGTEAFF.